These T cell receptor beta chains were read from a single sample in a study of T cell responses to AZD1222 COVID-19 vaccine. Here immunoSEQ multiplex PCR was the method, and the copy in TCRdb shows in-frame clones only, minus some. Of around 100,000 clones listed, 87% are singletons. The sample consisted of peripheral blood, taken 28 days after the second AZD1222 dose. Receptor source: an adult who received the AZD1222 COVID-19 vaccine. Each CDR3 is given with its conserved first and last residue. Fields, in order: CDR3 protein, CDR3 length, V gene.

CDR3aa: CASEDRGIVGYTF; len: 13; v_gene: TRBV19
CDR3aa: CASSRTGANYGYTF; len: 14; v_gene: TRBV14
CDR3aa: CASSDLAESSTDTQYF; len: 16; v_gene: TRBV5-1
CDR3aa: CASSAPYSYEQYF; len: 13; v_gene: TRBV5-1
CDR3aa: CASSFGQGSSPLHF; len: 14; v_gene: TRBV7-8
CDR3aa: CASSFRDGDGYTF; len: 13; v_gene: TRBV5-1
CDR3aa: CATPVGGDRDVYGYTF; len: 16; v_gene: TRBV2
CDR3aa: CASSQDSREGQPQHF; len: 15; v_gene: TRBV3-1/TRBV3-2
CDR3aa: CASSTGGSYEQYF; len: 13; v_gene: TRBV5-5
CDR3aa: CASSPTGTTNTGELFF; len: 16; v_gene: TRBV2
CDR3aa: CASSYSGAGRSYEQYF; len: 16; v_gene: TRBV6-5